What follows is one T cell receptor beta chain and its context. Antigen unknown. Produced via immunoSEQ multiplex PCR; TCRdb's table is partial and in-frame only. The top ten hold about 4% of the sample, which has some 140,000 clones, roughly 80% seen once. This specimen comes from a study of T cell responses to AZD1222 COVID-19 vaccine. Study at large: Second-dose recipients at about 4 or about 12 weeks were treated as one pooled group.

Germline values: CDR1 SGDLS, CDR2 YYNGEE. The CDR3 length is 12 residues. V lost 0 bases to trimming and J lost 13 bases; unmatched junction nucleotides: 5. General observations from the study: Scientists sampled the repertoires only once the peak T cell response had passed. Seropositive status at baseline applied to only five or six AZD1222 recipients. Targets within unmutated variant regions were reportedly found for nearly half of spike-specific TCRs.

The rearrangement joins TRBV9 to TRBJ1-2, with 8 bases lining up with TRBD1. The sequencing used peripheral blood, collected on day 0 of AZD1222 vaccination. The TCR sequence derives from an adult in good health. Here the CDR3 reads CASSVEDREPTF. The CDR3 region has the DNA TGTGCCAGCAGCGTAGAGGACAGGGAGCCCACCTTC.